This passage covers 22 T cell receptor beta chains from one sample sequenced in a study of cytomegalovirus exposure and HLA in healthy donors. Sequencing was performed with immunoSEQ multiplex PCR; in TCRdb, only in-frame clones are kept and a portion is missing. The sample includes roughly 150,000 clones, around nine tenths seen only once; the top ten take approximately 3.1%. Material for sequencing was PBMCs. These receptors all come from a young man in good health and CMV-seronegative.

CDR3 DNA sequence: TGCGCCAGCGGGCCGGGATCCCACGAGCAGTACGTC. Residues: CASGPGSHEQYV. This chain links TRBV10-2 with TRBJ2-7; D is perhaps TRBD2 (5 bases). The CDR3 runs to 12 residues. Trimming removed 8 bases from V and 5 bases from J, with 13 bases in between. Per the germline V gene, CDR1 is WSHSY and CDR2 is SAAADI.

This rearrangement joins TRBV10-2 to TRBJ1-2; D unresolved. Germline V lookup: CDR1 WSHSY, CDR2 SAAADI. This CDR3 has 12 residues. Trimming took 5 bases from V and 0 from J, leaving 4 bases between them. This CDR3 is CASSSTNYGYTF. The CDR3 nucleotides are TGCGCCAGCAGTTCTACTAACTATGGCTACACCTTC.

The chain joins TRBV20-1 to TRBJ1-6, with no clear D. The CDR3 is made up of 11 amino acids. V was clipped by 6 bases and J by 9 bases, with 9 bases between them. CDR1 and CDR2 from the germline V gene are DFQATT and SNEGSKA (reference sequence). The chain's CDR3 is CSAPGGSPLHF. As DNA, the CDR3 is TGCAGTGCCCCGGGAGGTTCACCCCTCCACTTT.

CDR3 protein: CASSVAPRTSGTGELFF. CDR3 sequence (DNA): TGTGCCAGCAGCGTAGCTCCCCGGACTAGCGGCACCGGGGAGCTGTTTTTT. The V gene is TRBV9, the J gene TRBJ2-2; 10 bases fit TRBD2. The CDR3 runs 17 residues. CDR1 and CDR2 (germline): SGDLS, YYNGEE. V shed 0 bases, J shed 4 bases, and the junction held 6 bases outside the gene matches.

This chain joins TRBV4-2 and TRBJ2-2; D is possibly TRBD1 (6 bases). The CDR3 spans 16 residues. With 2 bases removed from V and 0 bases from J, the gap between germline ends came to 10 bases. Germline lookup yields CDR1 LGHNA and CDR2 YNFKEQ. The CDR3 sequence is CASSQIQGSNTGELFF. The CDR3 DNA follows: TGTGCCAGCAGCCAAATACAGGGCTCGAACACCGGGGAGCTGTTTTTT.

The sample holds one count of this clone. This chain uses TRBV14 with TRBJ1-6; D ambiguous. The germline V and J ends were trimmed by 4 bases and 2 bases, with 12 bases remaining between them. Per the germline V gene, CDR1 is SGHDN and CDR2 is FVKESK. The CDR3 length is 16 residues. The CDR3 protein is CASSPAREPYNSPLHF. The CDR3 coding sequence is TGTGCCAGCAGCCCCGCCCGGGAGCCCTATAATTCACCCCTCCACTTT.

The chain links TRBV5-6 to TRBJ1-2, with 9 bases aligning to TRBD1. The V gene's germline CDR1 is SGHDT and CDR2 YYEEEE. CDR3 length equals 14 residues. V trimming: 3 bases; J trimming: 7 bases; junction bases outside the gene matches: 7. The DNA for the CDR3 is TGTGCCAGCAGCTCGGACAGGGGCCGTTTTGGCTACACCTTC. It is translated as CASSSDRGRFGYTF.

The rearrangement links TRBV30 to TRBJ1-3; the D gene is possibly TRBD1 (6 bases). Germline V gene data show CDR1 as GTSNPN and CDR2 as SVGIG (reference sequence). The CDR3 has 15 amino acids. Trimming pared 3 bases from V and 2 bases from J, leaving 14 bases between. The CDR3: CAWSPGQSPGNTIYF. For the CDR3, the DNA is TGTGCCTGGAGCCCCGGACAGTCTCCTGGAAACACCATATATTTT.

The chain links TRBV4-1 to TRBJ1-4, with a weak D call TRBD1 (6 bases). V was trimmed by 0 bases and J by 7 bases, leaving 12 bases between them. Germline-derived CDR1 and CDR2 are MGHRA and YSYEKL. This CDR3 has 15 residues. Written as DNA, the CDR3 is TGCGCCAGCAGCCAAGATACAGGGCAACCTGAAAAACTGTTTTTT. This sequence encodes CASSQDTGQPEKLFF.

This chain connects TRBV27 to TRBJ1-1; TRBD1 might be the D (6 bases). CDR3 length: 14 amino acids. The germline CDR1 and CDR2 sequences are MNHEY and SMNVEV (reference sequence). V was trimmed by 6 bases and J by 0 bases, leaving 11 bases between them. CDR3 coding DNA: TGTGCCAGCAGACAGGGCTACATGAACACTGAAGCTTTCTTT. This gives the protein CASRQGYMNTEAFF.

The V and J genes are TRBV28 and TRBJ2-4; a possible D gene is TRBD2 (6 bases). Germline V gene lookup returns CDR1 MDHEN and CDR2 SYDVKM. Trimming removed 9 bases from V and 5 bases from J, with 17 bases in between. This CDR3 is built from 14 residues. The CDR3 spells CASTGVRPQNIQYF. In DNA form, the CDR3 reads TGTGCCAGTACGGGAGTTCGTCCTCAAAACATTCAGTACTTC. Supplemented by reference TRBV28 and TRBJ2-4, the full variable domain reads DVKVTQSSRYLVKRTGEKVFLECVQDMDHENMFWYRQDPGLGLRLIYFSYDVKMKEKGDIPEGYSVSREKKERFSLILESASTNQTSMYLCASTGVRPQNIQYFGAGTRLSVL.

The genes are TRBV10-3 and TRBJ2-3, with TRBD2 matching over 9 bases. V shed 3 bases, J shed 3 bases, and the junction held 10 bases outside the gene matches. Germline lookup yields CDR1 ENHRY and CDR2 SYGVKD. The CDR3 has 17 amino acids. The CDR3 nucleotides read TGTGCCATCAGTGAAAAGGGGCTAGCGGGATCTACAGATACGCAGTATTTT. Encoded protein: CAISEKGLAGSTDTQYF.

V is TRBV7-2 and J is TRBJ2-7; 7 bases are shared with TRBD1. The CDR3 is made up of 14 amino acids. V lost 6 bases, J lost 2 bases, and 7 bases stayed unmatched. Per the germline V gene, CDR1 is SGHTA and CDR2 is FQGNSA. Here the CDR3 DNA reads TGTGCCAGCAGAACACAGGGGTCGACCTACGAGCAGTACTTC. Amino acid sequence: CASRTQGSTYEQYF.

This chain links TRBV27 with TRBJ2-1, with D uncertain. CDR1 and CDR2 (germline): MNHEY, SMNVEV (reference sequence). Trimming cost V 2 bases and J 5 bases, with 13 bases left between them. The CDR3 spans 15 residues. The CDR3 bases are TGTGCCAGCAGTTTACTCTCCCGACTCGACAATGAGCAGTTCTTC. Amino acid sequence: CASSLLSRLDNEQFF.

This chain's CDR3 is CASRANEKLFF. In nucleotides, the CDR3 is TGCGCCAGCAGGGCCAATGAAAAACTGTTTTTT. V gene TRBV5-1 combines with J gene TRBJ1-4, with D unclear. V lost 5 bases and J lost 5, with 4 bases in between. This CDR3 has 11 amino acids. Germline V gives CDR1 SGHRS, CDR2 YFSETQ.

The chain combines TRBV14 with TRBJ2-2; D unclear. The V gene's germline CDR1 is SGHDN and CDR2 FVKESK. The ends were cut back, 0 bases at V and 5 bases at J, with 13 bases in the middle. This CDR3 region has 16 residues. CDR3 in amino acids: CASSQDRVWWTGELFF. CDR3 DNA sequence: TGTGCCAGCAGCCAAGATCGGGTGTGGTGGACCGGGGAGCTGTTTTTT.

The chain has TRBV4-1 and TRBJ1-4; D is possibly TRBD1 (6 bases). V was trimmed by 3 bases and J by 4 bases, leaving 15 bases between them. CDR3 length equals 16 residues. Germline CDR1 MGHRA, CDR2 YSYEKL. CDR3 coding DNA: TGCGCCAGCAGCCACCTGGGGGGGCCTCTTAATGAAAAACTGTTTTTT. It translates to CASSHLGGPLNEKLFF.

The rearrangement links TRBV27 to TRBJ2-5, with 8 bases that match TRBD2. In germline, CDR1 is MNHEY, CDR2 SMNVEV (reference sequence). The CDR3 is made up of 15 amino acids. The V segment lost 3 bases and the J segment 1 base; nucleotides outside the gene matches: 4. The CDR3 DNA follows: TGTGCCAGCAGTTTTTTCGCGGGAGGCCAAGAGACCCAGTACTTC. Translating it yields CASSFFAGGQETQYF.

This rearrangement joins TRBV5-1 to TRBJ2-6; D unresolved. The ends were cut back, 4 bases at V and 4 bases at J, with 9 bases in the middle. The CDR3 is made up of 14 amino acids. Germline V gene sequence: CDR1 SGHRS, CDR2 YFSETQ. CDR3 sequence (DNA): TGCGCCAGCAGCGGAACTATGGGGGCCAACGTCCTGACTTTC. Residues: CASSGTMGANVLTF.

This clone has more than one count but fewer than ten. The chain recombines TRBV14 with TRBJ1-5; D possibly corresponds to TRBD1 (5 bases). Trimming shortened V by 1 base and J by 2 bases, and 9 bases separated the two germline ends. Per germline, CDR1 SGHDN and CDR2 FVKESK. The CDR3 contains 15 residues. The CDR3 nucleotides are TGTGCCAGCAGCCAAGGGGGCGAGGGCAATCAGCCCCAGCATTTT. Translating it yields CASSQGGEGNQPQHF.

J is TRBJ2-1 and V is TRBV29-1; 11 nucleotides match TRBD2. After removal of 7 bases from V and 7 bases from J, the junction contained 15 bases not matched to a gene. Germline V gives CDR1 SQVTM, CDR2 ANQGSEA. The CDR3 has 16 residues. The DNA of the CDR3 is TGCAGCGGCCGAGGCTCACTAGCGGGAGATGAGAATGAGCAGTTCTTC. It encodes CSGRGSLAGDENEQFF.

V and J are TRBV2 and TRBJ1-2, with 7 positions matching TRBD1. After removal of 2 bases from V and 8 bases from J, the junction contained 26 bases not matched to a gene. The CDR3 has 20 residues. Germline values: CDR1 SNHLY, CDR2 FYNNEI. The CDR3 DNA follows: TGTGCCAGCAGTGAACCTAGCGATATTCACGGAGGGGGCCTAATCCAGGGCTACACCTTC. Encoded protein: CASSEPSDIHGGGLIQGYTF.